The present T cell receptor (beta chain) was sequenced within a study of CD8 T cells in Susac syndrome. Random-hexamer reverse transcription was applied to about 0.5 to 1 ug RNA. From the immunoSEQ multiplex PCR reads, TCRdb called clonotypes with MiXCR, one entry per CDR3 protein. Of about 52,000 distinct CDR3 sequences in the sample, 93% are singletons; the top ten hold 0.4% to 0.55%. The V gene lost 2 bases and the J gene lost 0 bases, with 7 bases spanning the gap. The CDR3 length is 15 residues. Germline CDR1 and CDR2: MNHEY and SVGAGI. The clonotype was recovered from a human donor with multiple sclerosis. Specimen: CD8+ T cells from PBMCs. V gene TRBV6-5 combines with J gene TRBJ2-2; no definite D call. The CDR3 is CASSYVRTNTGELFF. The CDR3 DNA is TGTGCCAGCAGTTACGTCAGAACGAACACCGGGGAGCTGTTTTTT.